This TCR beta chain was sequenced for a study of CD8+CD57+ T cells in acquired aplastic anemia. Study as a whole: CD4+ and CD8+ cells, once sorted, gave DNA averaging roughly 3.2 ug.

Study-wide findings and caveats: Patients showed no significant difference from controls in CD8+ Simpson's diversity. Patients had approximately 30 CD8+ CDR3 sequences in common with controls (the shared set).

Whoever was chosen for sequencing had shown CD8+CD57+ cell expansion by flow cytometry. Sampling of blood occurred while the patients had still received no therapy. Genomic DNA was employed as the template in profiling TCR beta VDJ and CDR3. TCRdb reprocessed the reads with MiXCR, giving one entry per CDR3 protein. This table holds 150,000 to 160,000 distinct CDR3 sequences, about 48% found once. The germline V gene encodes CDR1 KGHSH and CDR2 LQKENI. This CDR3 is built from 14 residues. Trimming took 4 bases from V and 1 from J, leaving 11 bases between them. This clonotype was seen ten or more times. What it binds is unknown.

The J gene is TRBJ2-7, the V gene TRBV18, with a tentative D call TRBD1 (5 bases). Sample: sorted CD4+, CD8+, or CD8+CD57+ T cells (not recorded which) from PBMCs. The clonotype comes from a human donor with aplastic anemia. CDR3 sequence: CASSLDAGSYEQYF. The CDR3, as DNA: TGTGCCAGCTCACTAGACGCAGGGTCCTACGAGCAGTACTTC.